This T cell receptor (beta chain) was obtained from a study of identical twins. MiXCR, applied by TCRdb to the 5' RACE reads, yields one record per CDR3 protein. The data contain about 250,000 distinct CDR3 sequences, approximately 7.8% of them singletons. J was trimmed by 2 bases and V by 4 bases; bases with no gene match: 8. Germline loops: CDR1 SQVTM, CDR2 ANQGSEA. The CDR3 extends over 16 amino acids. A note on this clonotype: Its antigen is still unknown.

The study, taken as a whole, reports: Out-of-frame alpha sequences common to twins exhibited an excess of low generation probability. Cross-sectional statistics underpinned the conclusions; the same donors were not followed. The models gave estimates that fell short of the out-of-frame TCR alpha sharing seen in monozygotic twins.

These data are also associated with another study on yellow fever vaccine responses in identical twins.

V is TRBV29-1 and J is TRBJ2-6, with TRBD1 matching 7 bases. The sequenced sample was CD8+ T cells sorted from blood. The TCR originated in a woman between 18 and 29 years old in good health. The CDR3 sequence: CSVGDRVTPGANVLTF. The CDR3 DNA reads as TGCAGCGTTGGCGACAGGGTCACCCCTGGGGCCAACGTCCTGACTTTC.